Included here is one T cell receptor (beta chain) sequence, with context. Its antigen remains unidentified. This may be a read error, as it is one base from a much larger clone. The final CDR3 position lacks the conserved phenylalanine or tryptophan, pointing to a likely read error. Notes on the study in general: Tumor Treg TCRs overlapped most with tumor naive CD4+ cells. The larger-cohort validation was restricted to a single TCR beta V-J rearrangement rather than whole repertoires.

With 1 base removed from V and 3 bases from J, the gap between germline ends came to 3 bases. From germline, CDR1 is SGHTA and CDR2 FQGNSA. This CDR3 has 13 amino acids. CD25-based Treg depletion was applied to purified naive CD4+ T cells. TCRdb reprocessed the 5' RACE reads via MiXCR and lists one record per CDR3 protein. This repertoire shows approximately 6,200 distinct CDR3 sequences, about a third found once; its top ten account for 4.5% to 7%. The material sequenced was naive CD4+ T cells sorted from a lymph node. As to subset: naive CD4+ T cells, CD4+CD45RA+CD25-. V gene TRBV7-2 combines with J gene TRBJ2-2; D unresolved. The origin of this receptor is a female donor with breast cancer. CDR3 in DNA: TGTGCCAGCAGCTTAGGATACACCGGGGAGCTGTTTGTT. This gives the protein CASSLGYTGELFV.